This TCR beta chain emerged from a study of T cell responses to AZD1222 COVID-19 vaccine. Study in general: The study pooled second doses at about 4 or about 12 weeks.

Some clones are missing from TCRdb's copy, which holds only in-frame ones; the method was immunoSEQ multiplex PCR. The sample has 150,000 or so clones; about 91% are singletons. Notes on the study in general: Only a handful of AZD1222 recipients, roughly six in all, had baseline seropositivity. The donor group comprised mostly white British people and more females; the analysis possibly underestimated clonal diversity.

On this clone: Its specificity is unknown.

CDR3 size: 15 residues. Germline V gene lookup returns CDR1 SGHTA and CDR2 FQGNSA. Trimming at V came to 5 bases and at J to 5 bases, leaving 6 bases not matched to a gene. This material consisted of peripheral blood, taken on day 0 of AZD1222 vaccination. The chain uses TRBV7-2 and TRBJ2-1, with 10 bases aligning to TRBD2. This TCR was sampled from an adult in good health. This chain's CDR3 is CASSVTSGANNEQFF. The DNA of the CDR3 is TGTGCCAGCAGCGTAACTAGCGGGGCGAACAATGAGCAGTTCTTC.